One and the same sample provided the 31 T cell receptor beta chains below, sequenced in a study of cytomegalovirus exposure and HLA in healthy donors. Method: immunoSEQ multiplex PCR; TCRdb's copy keeps in-frame clones and lacks some. The sample lists 200,000 to 250,000 clones, 85% to 95% seen once, with approximately 0.99% in the top ten. Sequencing input: PBMCs. These receptors were taken from a woman under 30 in good health and CMV-seronegative.

The chain carries TRBV28 and TRBJ1-5; no firm D call. Germline V gene lookup returns CDR1 MDHEN and CDR2 SYDVKM. This CDR3 is 14 amino acids long. V was pared by 6 bases and J by 7 bases, with 16 bases between. The CDR3, as DNA: TGTGCCAGCAGAACTACCGCGGTTCAACAGCCCCAGCATTTT. Translated, it gives CASRTTAVQQPQHF.

The sample holds a few counts of this clone. V is TRBV10-2 and J is TRBJ1-6, with D tentatively TRBD1 (5 bases). V was shortened by 4 bases and J by 7 bases, with 20 bases between the two germline ends. Germline values: CDR1 WSHSY, CDR2 SAAADI. The CDR3 extends over 17 amino acids. The CDR3 nucleotides read TGCGCCAGCAGTGTAAACCCCATCTCTGGGGCAAATTCACCCCTCCACTTT. Translating it yields CASSVNPISGANSPLHF.

The chain employs TRBV6-5 and TRBJ2-7, with 14 positions matching TRBD2. V dropped 8 bases and J dropped 4; count of bases not matched to a gene: 7. Germline V gene lookup returns CDR1 MNHEY and CDR2 SVGAGI. There are 15 residues in the CDR3. The CDR3: CASRPGTSGSYEQYF. The CDR3 region has the DNA TGTGCCAGCCGCCCCGGGACTAGCGGGAGTTACGAGCAGTACTTC.

This clone was recorded once. The J gene is TRBJ1-6, the V gene TRBV5-5; 7 bases fit TRBD1. The CDR3 extends over 18 amino acids. Trimming cost V 4 bases and J 0 bases; bases outside gene matches: 10. The germline V gene encodes CDR1 SGHKS and CDR2 YYEKEE (reference sequence). This chain's CDR3 is CASSPWTGLSSYNSPLHF. CDR3 nucleotide sequence: TGTGCCAGCAGCCCGTGGACAGGCTTGAGCTCCTATAATTCACCCCTCCACTTT.

This chain joins TRBV7-2 and TRBJ2-1, with a possible D match to TRBD1 (5 bases). The V end lost 2 bases, the J end lost 9 bases, and 17 bases lay between the germline ends. Germline values: CDR1 SGHTA, CDR2 FQGNSA. CDR3 length: 15 amino acids. This CDR3 is CASSLFKGARTEQFF. The CDR3 DNA reads TGTGCCAGCAGCTTATTCAAAGGGGCCCGGACTGAGCAGTTCTTC.

The chain uses TRBV7-8 and TRBJ1-2; 8 bases fit TRBD1. CDR3 length: 17 amino acids. In germline, CDR1 is SGHVS, CDR2 FQNEAQ. J was trimmed by 4 bases and V by 3 bases; bases with no gene match: 13. The CDR3 DNA sequence: TGTGCCAGCAGCTTTTACTCAATCGGGACAGGTGCCTATGGCTACACCTTC. Protein sequence: CASSFYSIGTGAYGYTF.

V usage is TRBV19 and J usage is TRBJ1-5; TRBD1 aligns across 8 bases. V lost 5 bases and J lost 5; bases outside the gene matches: 8. The V gene's germline CDR1 is LNHDA and CDR2 SQIVND (reference sequence). CDR3 size: 15 residues. The chain's CDR3 is CASSPQTGVHQPQHF. CDR3 DNA sequence: TGTGCCAGTAGTCCCCAGACAGGGGTCCATCAGCCCCAGCATTTT. Looking up the rest from reference TRBV19 and TRBJ1-5 gives the full variable domain: DGGITQSPKYLFRKEGQNVTLSCEQNLNHDAMYWYRQDPGQGLRLIYYSQIVNDFQKGDIAEGYSVSREKKESFPLTVTSAQKNPTAFYLCASSPQTGVHQPQHFGDGTRLSIL.

The chain combines TRBV15 with TRBJ1-2; weak D call: TRBD1 (6 bases). Trimming took off 7 bases at V and 8 bases at J, with 20 bases between the two ends. Looked up from germline, CDR1 is LNHNV and CDR2 is YYDKDF (reference sequence). The CDR3 sequence is 14 residues long. The CDR3 DNA follows: TGTGCCACCACCGAGAGAACAGGGCCCGGAGGCTACACCTTC. This codes for CATTERTGPGGYTF.

This clone was detected once. This chain links TRBV6-1 with TRBJ2-1, with 7 bases fitting TRBD1. With V trimmed by 1 base and J by 4 bases, 4 bases remained unmatched. The V gene's germline CDR1 is MNHNS and CDR2 SASEGT. The CDR3 is 15 amino acids. DNA for the CDR3: TGTGCCAGCAGTGAAGAGGGGGACAGATACAATGAGCAGTTCTTC. Protein product: CASSEEGDRYNEQFF.

The V gene is TRBV5-6, the J gene TRBJ2-1; 8 nucleotides line up with TRBD2. Trimming at V came to 1 base and at J to 5 bases, leaving 5 bases not matched to a gene. The CDR3 spans 15 residues. Germline V gene data show CDR1 as SGHDT and CDR2 as YYEEEE. The CDR3 region is CASSLPAGVDNEQFF. In DNA form, the CDR3 reads TGTGCCAGCAGCTTGCCAGCGGGGGTGGACAATGAGCAGTTCTTC.

V usage is TRBV7-2 and J usage is TRBJ2-2, with unresolved D. V was clipped by 3 bases and J by 3 bases, with 11 bases between them. CDR3 length: 15 residues. CDR1 and CDR2 (germline): SGHTA, FQGNSA. The CDR3 loop is CASSLVLLHTGELFF. The CDR3 DNA reads TGTGCCAGCAGCTTGGTCCTACTCCACACCGGGGAGCTGTTTTTT.

V is TRBV11-2 and J is TRBJ2-1; 9 bases align to TRBD1. CDR3 length: 15 amino acids. The germline V gene encodes CDR1 SGHAT and CDR2 FQNNGV. After removal of 5 bases from V and 7 bases from J, the junction contained 9 bases not matched to a gene. DNA of the CDR3: TGTGCCAGCAGCCCCGGGACAGGGAGGAGGAATGAGCAGTTCTTC. Its protein product is CASSPGTGRRNEQFF.

V usage is TRBV7-8 and J usage is TRBJ2-2; D possibly corresponds to TRBD1 (6 bases). Germline CDR1 reads SGHVS; CDR2 reads FQNEAQ. This CDR3 has 18 amino acids. V lost 2 bases, J lost 0 bases, and 16 bases lay in between. CDR3 nucleotide sequence: TGTGCCAGCAGCTTACGAGGGACACCGTTCGCGAACACCGGGGAGCTGTTTTTT. It is translated as CASSLRGTPFANTGELFF.

The chain couples TRBV19 to TRBJ2-3, with D tentatively TRBD2 (5 bases). The germline gives CDR1 LNHDA, CDR2 SQIVND (reference sequence). Trimming left V 4 bases short and J 2 bases short, with 16 bases between. The CDR3 has 16 amino acids. CDR3 nucleotide sequence: TGTGCCAGTAGTACCCCTGGCGGGCCTTACACAGATACGCAGTATTTT. It encodes CASSTPGGPYTDTQYF.

The chain's CDR3 is CASSSGRVAYEQYF. CDR3 DNA sequence: TGTGCCAGCAGCTCGGGGAGGGTGGCCTACGAGCAGTACTTC. The chain couples TRBV11-2 to TRBJ2-7; 7 nucleotides match TRBD2. Germline lookup yields CDR1 SGHAT and CDR2 FQNNGV. V lost 4 bases and J lost 2; bases outside the gene matches: 5. There are 14 residues in the CDR3.

The rearrangement uses TRBV9 and TRBJ1-4, with no clear D. The CDR3 is 17 amino acids. V was pared by 0 bases and J by 3 bases, with 15 bases between. The germline CDR1 and CDR2 sequences are SGDLS and YYNGEE. DNA of the CDR3: TGTGCCAGCAGCGTAGATGGCGGGGAAACGGCTAATGAAAAACTGTTTTTT. Its protein product is CASSVDGGETANEKLFF.

The J gene is TRBJ1-1, the V gene TRBV7-3; 10 nucleotides line up with TRBD1. Per the germline V gene, CDR1 is SGHTA and CDR2 is FQGTGA. CDR3 size: 13 residues. Trimming at V came to 5 bases and at J to 8 bases, leaving 5 bases not matched to a gene. In nucleotides, the CDR3 is TGTGCCAGCAGCAGAGGGACAGGGGAGGAAGCTTTCTTT. It translates to CASSRGTGEEAFF.

The chain employs TRBV12-5 and TRBJ1-1, with a possible D match to TRBD1 (6 bases). V gave up 0 bases and J gave up 3 bases, with 17 bases separating them. Per germline, CDR1 LGHNT and CDR2 FRNRAP. This CDR3 contains 17 residues. The CDR3 spells CASGLVRRGATDTEAFF. The CDR3 DNA sequence: TGTGCTAGTGGTTTGGTACGACGGGGGGCGACCGACACTGAAGCTTTCTTT.

This chain joins TRBV27 and TRBJ1-2; 9 nucleotides agree with TRBD1. CDR1 and CDR2 from the germline V gene are MNHEY and SMNVEV (reference sequence). The CDR3 runs 12 residues. Trimming cost V 8 bases and J 7 bases; bases outside gene matches: 5. The DNA of the CDR3 is TGTGCCAGCCGGGACAGGGCAAGTGGCTACACCTTC. It yields the protein CASRDRASGYTF.

J is TRBJ1-1 and V is TRBV29-1, with 9 bases identical to TRBD1. In germline, CDR1 is SQVTM, CDR2 ANQGSEA. The length of the CDR3 is 13 residues. J lost 5 bases, V lost 6 bases, and 7 bases had no gene match. The CDR3 DNA reads as TGCAGCGTGGGTGACAGGGGGGAGACTGAAGCTTTCTTT. Protein sequence: CSVGDRGETEAFF.

The chain carries TRBV27 and TRBJ2-1; the D gene is possibly TRBD1 (5 bases). Germline CDR1 is MNHEY and CDR2 is SMNVEV (reference sequence). The CDR3 runs 12 residues. V lost 0 bases, J lost 10 bases, and 7 bases lay in between. For the CDR3, the DNA is TGTGCCAGCAGTTTATCCAGACAGGAGCAGTTCTTC. The encoded protein is CASSLSRQEQFF.

This clone has a single count. The chain employs TRBV18 and TRBJ1-3; D unclear. CDR1 is KGHSH and CDR2 is LQKENI in the germline V gene. The CDR3 is 13 residues long. V lost 3 bases and J lost 3, with 6 bases in between. CDR3 sequence (DNA): TGTGCCAGCTCACCGACACATGGAAACACCATATATTTT. This gives the protein CASSPTHGNTIYF.

V usage is TRBV5-1 and J usage is TRBJ2-7, with D maybe TRBD2 (5 bases). Trimming removed 1 base from V and 2 bases from J, with 7 bases in between. Germline-derived CDR1 and CDR2 are SGHRS and YFSETQ. The CDR3 sequence is 13 residues long. CDR3 in amino acids: CASSLSGPYEQYF. The DNA of the CDR3 is TGCGCCAGCAGCTTGAGCGGACCCTACGAGCAGTACTTC.

The chain links TRBV27 to TRBJ2-3, with 8 bases fitting TRBD1. Germline CDR1 and CDR2: MNHEY and SMNVEV (reference sequence). The V gene end was trimmed by 10 bases and the J gene end by 5 bases; junction bases not matched to a gene: 8. The CDR3 sequence is 13 residues long. This CDR3 reads CATAQGAVDTQYF. The CDR3 DNA reads as TGTGCCACCGCGCAGGGGGCCGTAGATACGCAGTATTTT.

This sequence joins TRBV12-5 and TRBJ2-7; possible D gene TRBD1, 6 bases. Looked up from germline, CDR1 is LGHNT and CDR2 is FRNRAP. Trimming took off 5 bases at V and 4 bases at J, with 9 bases between the two ends. The CDR3 runs to 12 residues. CDR3 loop: CASGLGQYEQYF. CDR3 DNA sequence: TGTGCTAGTGGTCTCGGACAGTACGAGCAGTACTTC.

This chain joins TRBV5-1 and TRBJ1-2; 8 nucleotides align to TRBD1. Per germline, CDR1 SGHRS and CDR2 YFSETQ. The CDR3 sequence is 15 residues long. The junction had 11 bases not matched to a gene; V was cut back by 4 bases and J by 6 bases. This CDR3 reads CASSPGPGGLNGYTF. CDR3 nucleotides: TGCGCCAGCAGCCCGGGTCCAGGGGGCTTAAATGGCTACACCTTC.

This rearrangement joins TRBV4-1 to TRBJ2-3; TRBD2 might be the D (6 bases). Germline CDR1 MGHRA, CDR2 YSYEKL. This CDR3 region has 16 residues. Between the trimmed V and J ends, which lost 0 bases and 0 bases, there was a span of 10 bases. CDR3 nucleotides: TGCGCCAGCAGCCAAGACCCCGGGACTAGCACAGATACGCAGTATTTT. Protein sequence: CASSQDPGTSTDTQYF.

The chain has TRBV11-2 and TRBJ2-3; D remains ambiguous. Germline V gene sequence: CDR1 SGHAT, CDR2 FQNNGV. Trimming removed 1 base from V and 2 bases from J, with 10 bases in between. The CDR3 is made up of 15 amino acids. CDR3 in amino acids: CASSLASEPTDTQYF. CDR3 DNA sequence: TGTGCCAGCAGCTTAGCCTCGGAGCCCACAGATACGCAGTATTTT.

This chain joins TRBV6-5 and TRBJ1-3, with D possibly being TRBD1 (6 bases). The germline V gene has CDR1 MNHEY and CDR2 SVGAGI. Trimming left V 5 bases short and J 3 bases short, with 14 bases between. This CDR3 region has 15 residues. DNA for the CDR3: TGTGCCAGCAGTGGGCAGAGGGGGAATGGAAACACCATATATTTT. Translation: CASSGQRGNGNTIYF.

This rearrangement joins TRBV9 to TRBJ1-2; D is undetermined. Germline V gene lookup returns CDR1 SGDLS and CDR2 YYNGEE. The CDR3 loop spans 13 amino acids. The V and J ends lost 0 bases and 8 bases respectively, with 11 bases between them. CDR3 DNA sequence: TGTGCCAGCAGCGTAGATTTAGCGGGCGGCTACACCTTC. It specifies CASSVDLAGGYTF. Looking up the rest from reference TRBV9 and TRBJ1-2 gives the full variable domain: DSGVTQTPKHLITATGQRVTLRCSPRSGDLSVYWYQQSLDQGLQFLIQYYNGEERAKGNILERFSAQQFPDLHSELNLSSLELGDSALYFCASSVDLAGGYTFGSGTRLTVV.

This chain uses TRBV6-5 with TRBJ2-1; D gene unclear. The CDR3 spans 12 residues. The germline CDR1 and CDR2 sequences are MNHEY and SVGAGI. V was shortened by 5 bases and J by 6 bases, with 8 bases between the two germline ends. The CDR3 bases are TGTGCCAGCAGTCCATCCGGCAATGAGCAGTTCTTC. Its protein is CASSPSGNEQFF.